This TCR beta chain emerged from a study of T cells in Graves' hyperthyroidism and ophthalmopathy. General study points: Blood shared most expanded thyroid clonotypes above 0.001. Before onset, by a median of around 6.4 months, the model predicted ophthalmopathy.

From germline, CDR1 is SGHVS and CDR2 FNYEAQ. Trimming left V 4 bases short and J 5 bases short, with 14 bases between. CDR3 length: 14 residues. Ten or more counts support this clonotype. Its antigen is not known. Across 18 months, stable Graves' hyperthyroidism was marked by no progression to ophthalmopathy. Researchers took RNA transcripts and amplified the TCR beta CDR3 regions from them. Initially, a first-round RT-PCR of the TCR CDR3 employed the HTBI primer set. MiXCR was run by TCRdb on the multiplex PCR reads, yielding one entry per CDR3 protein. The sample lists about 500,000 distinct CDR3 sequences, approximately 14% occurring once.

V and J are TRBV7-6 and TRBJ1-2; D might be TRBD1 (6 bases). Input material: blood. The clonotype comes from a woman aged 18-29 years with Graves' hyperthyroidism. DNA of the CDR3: TGTGCCAGCAGCTCACAGGGTGTCGCATATGGCTACACCTTC. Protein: CASSSQGVAYGYTF. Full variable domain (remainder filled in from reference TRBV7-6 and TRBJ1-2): GAGVSQSPRYKVTKRGQDVALRCDPISGHVSLYWYRQALGQGPEFLTYFNYEAQQDKSGLPNDRFSAERPEGSISTLTIQRTEQRDSAMYRCASSSQGVAYGYTFGSGTRLTVV.